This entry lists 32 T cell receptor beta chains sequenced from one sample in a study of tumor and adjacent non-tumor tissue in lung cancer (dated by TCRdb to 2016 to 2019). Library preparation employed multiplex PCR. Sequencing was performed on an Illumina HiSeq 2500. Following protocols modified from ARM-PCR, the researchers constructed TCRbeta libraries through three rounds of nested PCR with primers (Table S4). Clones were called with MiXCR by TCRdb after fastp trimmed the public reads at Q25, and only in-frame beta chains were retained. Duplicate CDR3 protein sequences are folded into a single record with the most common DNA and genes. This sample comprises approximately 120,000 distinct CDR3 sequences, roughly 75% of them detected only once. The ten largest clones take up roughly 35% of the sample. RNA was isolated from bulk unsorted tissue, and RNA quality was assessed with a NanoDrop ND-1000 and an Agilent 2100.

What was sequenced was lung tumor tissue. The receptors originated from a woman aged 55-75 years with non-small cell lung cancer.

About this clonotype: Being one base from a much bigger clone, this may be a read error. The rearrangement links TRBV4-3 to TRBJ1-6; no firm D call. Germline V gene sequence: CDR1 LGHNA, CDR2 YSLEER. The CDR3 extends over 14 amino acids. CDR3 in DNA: TGCGTCAGCAGCCTTCAAACCGCTAATTCACCCCTCCACTTT. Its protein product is CVSSLQTANSPLHF.

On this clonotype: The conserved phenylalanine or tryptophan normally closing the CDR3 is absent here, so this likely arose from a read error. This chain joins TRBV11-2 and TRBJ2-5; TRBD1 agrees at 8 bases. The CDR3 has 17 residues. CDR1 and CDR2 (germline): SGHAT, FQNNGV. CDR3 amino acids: CTSSLRTGGSVKETQYL. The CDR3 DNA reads TGTACCAGCAGCTTGCGAACAGGGGGAAGCGTCAAAGAGACCCAGTACTTA.

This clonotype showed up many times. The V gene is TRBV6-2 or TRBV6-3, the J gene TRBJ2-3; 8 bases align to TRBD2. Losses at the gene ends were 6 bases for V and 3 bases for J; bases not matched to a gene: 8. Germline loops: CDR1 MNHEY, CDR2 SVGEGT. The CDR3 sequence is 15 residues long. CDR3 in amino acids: CASSYGTRQTDTQYF. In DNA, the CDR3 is TGTGCCAGCAGCTATGGGACTAGGCAAACAGATACGCAGTATTTT.

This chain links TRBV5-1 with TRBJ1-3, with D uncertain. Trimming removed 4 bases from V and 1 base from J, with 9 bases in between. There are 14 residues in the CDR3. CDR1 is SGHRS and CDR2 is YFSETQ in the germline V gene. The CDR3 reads CASSPSFSGNTIYF. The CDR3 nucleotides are TGCGCCAGCAGCCCTTCATTTTCTGGAAACACCATATATTTT.

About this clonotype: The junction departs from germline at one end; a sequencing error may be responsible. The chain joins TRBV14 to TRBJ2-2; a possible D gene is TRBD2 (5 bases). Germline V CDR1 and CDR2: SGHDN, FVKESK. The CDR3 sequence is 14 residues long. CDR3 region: CASSQDPDTGKLFF. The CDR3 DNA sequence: TGTGCCAGCAGCCAAGATCCAGACACCGGGAAGCTGTTTTTT.

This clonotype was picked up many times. DNA of the CDR3: TGTGCCAGCTCTAAATCTGAAAAACTGTTTTTT. This translates into CASSKSEKLFF. V usage is TRBV28 and J usage is TRBJ1-4, with D unclear. Germline assignment: CDR1 MDHEN and CDR2 SYDVKM. The length of the CDR3 is 11 residues. V lost 8 bases and J 7 bases, leaving 8 bases between the germline ends.

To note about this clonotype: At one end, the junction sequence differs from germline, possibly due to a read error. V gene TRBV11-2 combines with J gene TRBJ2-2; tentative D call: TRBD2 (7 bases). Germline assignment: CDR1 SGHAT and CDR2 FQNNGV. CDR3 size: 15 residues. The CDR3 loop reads CAGSRRGGHTWELFF. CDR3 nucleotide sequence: TGTGCCGGCAGCCGCCGCGGGGGACACACCTGGGAGCTGTTTTTT.

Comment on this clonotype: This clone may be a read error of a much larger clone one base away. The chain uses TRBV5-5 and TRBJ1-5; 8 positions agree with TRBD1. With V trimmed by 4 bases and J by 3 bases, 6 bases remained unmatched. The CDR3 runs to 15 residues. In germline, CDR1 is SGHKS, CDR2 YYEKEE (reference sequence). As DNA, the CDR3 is TGTGCCAGCAGCCCGACAGGGGTTATCAATCAGCCCCAGCATTTT. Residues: CASSPTGVINQPQHF.

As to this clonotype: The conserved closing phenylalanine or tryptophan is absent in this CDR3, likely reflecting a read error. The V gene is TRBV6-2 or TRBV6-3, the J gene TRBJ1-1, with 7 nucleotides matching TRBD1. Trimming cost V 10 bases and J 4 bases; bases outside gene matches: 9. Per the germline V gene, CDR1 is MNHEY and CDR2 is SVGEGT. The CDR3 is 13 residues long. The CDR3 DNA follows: TGTGCCACCAGGGGGGCCGGGGGCACTGAAGCTTTCATT. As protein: CATRGAGGTEAFI.

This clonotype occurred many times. In DNA, the CDR3 is TGTGCCAGCAGCTTAACGGCTTCCGGGGAGCTGTTTTTT. Translated: CASSLTASGELFF. This chain joins TRBV7-9 and TRBJ2-2, with D unclear. CDR1 is SEHNR, CDR2 FQNEAQ, per germline (reference sequence). CDR3 length: 13 amino acids. Trimming left V 2 bases short and J 6 bases short, with 7 bases between.

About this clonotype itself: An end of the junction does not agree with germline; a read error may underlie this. CDR3 amino acids: CTTSPGTRVTAELFF. The DNA for the CDR3 is TGTACCACCAGCCCCGGGACAAGGGTCACCGCGGAGCTGTTTTTT. This sequence joins TRBV11-3 and TRBJ2-2, with D possibly being TRBD1 (6 bases). The CDR3 spans 15 residues. Looked up from germline, CDR1 is SGHNT and CDR2 is YENEEA.

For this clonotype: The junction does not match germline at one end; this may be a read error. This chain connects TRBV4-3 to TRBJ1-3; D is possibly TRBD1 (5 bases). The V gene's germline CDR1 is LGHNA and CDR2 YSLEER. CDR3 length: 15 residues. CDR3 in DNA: TGCGCCAGCTGCCAAGTGCCGGGGCCGGGAAACACCATATATTTT. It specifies CASCQVPGPGNTIYF.

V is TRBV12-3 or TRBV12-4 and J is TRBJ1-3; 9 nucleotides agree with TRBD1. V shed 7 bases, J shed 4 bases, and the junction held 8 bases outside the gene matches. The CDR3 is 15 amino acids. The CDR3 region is CASILQGTGGNTIYF. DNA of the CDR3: TGTGCCAGCATTTTGCAAGGGACAGGGGGAAACACCATATATTTT.

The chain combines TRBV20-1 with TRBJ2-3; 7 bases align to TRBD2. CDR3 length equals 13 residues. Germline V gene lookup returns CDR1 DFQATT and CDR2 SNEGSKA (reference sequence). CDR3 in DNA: TGCGGAAGACTAGCTGCGTTCACAGATACGCAGTATTTT. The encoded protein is CGRLAAFTDTQYF.

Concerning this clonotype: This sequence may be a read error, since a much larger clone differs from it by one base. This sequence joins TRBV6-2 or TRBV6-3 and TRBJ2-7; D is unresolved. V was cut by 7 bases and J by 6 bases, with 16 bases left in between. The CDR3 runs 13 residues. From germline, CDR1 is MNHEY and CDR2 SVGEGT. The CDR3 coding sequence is TGTGCCAGCAATGGTTCGACGCGTAGCGAGCAGTACTTC. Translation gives CASNGSTRSEQYF.

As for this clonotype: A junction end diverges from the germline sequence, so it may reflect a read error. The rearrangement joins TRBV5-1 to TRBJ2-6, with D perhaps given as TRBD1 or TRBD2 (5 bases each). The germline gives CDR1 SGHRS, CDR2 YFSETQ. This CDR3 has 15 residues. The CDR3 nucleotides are TGCGACAGCAGTTCAGGGAGCTCTGGGGCCAACGTCCTGACTTTC. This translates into CDSSSGSSGANVLTF.

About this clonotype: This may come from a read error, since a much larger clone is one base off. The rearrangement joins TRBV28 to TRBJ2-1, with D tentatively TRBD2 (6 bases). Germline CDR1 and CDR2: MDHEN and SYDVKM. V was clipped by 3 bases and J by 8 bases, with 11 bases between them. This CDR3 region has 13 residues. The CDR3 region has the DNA TGTGCCAGCAGTTTTATCGGGGGTCATGAGCAGTTCTTC. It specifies CASSFIGGHEQFF.

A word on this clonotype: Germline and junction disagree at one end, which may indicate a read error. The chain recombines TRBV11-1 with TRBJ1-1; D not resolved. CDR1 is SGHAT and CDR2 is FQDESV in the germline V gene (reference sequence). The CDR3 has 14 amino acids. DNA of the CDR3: TGTGCCAGCAGCTTAGAATATTTACTGTCTGAAGCTCTCTTT. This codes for CASSLEYLLSEALF.

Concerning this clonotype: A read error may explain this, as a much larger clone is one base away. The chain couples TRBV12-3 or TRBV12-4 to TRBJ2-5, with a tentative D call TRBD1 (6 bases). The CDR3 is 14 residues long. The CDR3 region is CACSPRGNQETQYF. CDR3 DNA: TGTGCCTGCAGTCCCAGGGGAAACCAAGAGACCCAGTACTTC.

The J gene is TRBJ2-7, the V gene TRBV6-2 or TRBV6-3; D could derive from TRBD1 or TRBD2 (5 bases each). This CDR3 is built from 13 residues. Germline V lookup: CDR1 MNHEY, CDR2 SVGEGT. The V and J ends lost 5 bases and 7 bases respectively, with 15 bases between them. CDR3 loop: CASSTGTGMEQYF. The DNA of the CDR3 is TGTGCCAGCAGTACCGGGACCGGGATGGAGCAGTACTTC.

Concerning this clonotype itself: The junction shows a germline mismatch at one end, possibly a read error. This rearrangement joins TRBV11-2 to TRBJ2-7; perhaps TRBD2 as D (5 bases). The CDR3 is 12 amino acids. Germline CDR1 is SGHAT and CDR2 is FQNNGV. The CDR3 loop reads CASSADCYEPYF. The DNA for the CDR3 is TGTGCCAGCAGCGCGGACTGTTACGAGCCGTACTTC.

The CDR3 bases are TGCAGTGCGCTAGCATCCTATAAAGAGCAGTTCTTC. Amino acid sequence: CSALASYKEQFF. This chain connects TRBV20-1 to TRBJ2-1; TRBD2 is a possible D gene (5 bases). Between the trimmed V and J ends, which lost 6 bases and 10 bases, there was a span of 16 bases. The CDR3 is 12 residues long. CDR1 is DFQATT, CDR2 SNEGSKA, per germline (reference sequence).

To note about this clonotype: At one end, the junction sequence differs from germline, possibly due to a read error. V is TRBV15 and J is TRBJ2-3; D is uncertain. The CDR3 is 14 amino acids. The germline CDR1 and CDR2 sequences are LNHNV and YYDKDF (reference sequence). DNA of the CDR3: TGTGTCACCAGCAGAGAAGCCAGGAGAGATACGCAGTATTTT. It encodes CVTSREARRDTQYF.

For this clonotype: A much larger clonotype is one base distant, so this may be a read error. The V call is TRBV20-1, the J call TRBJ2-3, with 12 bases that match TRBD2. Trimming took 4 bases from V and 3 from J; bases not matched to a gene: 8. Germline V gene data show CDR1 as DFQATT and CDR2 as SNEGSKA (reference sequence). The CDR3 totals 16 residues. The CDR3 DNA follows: TGCAGTGCTAACCCTAGCGGGGGGGCCTCGACAGATACGCAGTATTTT. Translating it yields CSANPSGGASTDTQYF.

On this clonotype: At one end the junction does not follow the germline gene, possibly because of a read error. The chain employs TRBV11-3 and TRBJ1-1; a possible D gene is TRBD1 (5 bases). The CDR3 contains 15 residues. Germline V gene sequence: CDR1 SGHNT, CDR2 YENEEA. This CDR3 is CANSLVGAMNTEAFF. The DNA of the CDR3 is TGTGCCAACAGCTTAGTTGGGGCCATGAATACTGAAGCTTTCTTT.

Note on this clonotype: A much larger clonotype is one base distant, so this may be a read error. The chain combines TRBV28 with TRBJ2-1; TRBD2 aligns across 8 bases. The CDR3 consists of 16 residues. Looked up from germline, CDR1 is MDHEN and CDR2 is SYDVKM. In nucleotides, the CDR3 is TGTACCAGCAGACTTACGGGGGGGCCTCAAGGGAATGAGCAGTTCTTC. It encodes CTSRLTGGPQGNEQFF.

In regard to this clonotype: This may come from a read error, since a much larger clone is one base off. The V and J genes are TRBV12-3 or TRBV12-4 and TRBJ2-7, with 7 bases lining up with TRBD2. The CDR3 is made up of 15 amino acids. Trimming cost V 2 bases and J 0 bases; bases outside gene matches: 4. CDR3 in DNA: TGTGCCAGCAGTTTAAAAGCGGGGTCCTCCTACGAGCAGTACTTC. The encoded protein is CASSLKAGSSYEQYF.

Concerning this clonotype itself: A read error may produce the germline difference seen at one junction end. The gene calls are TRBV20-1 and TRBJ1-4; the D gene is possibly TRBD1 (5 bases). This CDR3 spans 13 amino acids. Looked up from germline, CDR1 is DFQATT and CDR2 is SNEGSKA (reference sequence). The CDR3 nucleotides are TGCAGTGCTTGGGGGGGGAGGGACGAAAAACTATTTTTT. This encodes CSAWGGRDEKLFF.

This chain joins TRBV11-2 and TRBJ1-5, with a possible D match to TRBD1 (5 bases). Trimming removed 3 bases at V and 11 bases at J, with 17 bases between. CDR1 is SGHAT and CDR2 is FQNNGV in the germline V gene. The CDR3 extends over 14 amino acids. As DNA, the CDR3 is TGTGCCAGCAGCTTGAAACGCGCGGGGCAGTCCCAGCATTTT. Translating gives CASSLKRAGQSQHF.

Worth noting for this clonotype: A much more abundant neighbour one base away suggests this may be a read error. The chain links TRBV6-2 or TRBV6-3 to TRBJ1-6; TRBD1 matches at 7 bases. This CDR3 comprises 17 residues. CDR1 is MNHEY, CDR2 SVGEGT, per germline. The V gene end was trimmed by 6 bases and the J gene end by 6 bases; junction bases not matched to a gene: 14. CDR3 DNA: TGTGCCAGCAGCATCGGGGCAATAGGGGGCTTTAATTCACCCCTCCACTTT. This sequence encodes CASSIGAIGGFNSPLHF.

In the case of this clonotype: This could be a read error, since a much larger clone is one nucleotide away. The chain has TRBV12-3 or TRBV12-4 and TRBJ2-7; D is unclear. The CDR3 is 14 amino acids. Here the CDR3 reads CASSLQPNSYEQDF. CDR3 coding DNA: TGTGCCAGCAGTTTACAACCGAACTCCTACGAGCAGGACTTC.

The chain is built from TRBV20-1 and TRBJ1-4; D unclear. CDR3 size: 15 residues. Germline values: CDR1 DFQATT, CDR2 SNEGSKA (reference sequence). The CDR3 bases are TGCAATGCAGAAGCCAGCGGCTTATTTAATGAAAAACTGTTTTTT. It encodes CNAEASGLFNEKLFF.